This TCR beta chain was identified in a study of blood T cell repertoires in COVID-19. Turning to the study itself: Material from acute and convalescent COVID-19 was sourced from the United States, Italy and Spain. T cells, B-cell-depleted T cells, or PBMCs supplied cDNA or gDNA.

Original processing notes: How many nucleated cells were present was estimated from reference gene primer amplification. This table comes from immunoSEQ multiplex PCR, and its TCRdb copy is limited to in-frame clones, with some not included. V, J and clone size are those of that table, while D and trimming were read from the DNA. The sample has fewer than 200,000 clones, 85% to 90% seen once. The V gene's germline CDR1 is DFQATT and CDR2 SNEGSKA (reference sequence). Deletions cut 6 bases from V and 6 bases from J, with 18 bases between. The CDR3 extends over 14 amino acids. Sequencing was carried out using peripheral blood. The sequence was obtained from a man aged 70 or older with active or convalescent COVID-19. This chain links TRBV20-1 with TRBJ1-5; D remains ambiguous. CDR3 sequence: CSASGRLSGQPQHF. CDR3 coding DNA: TGCAGTGCCAGTGGAAGGCTTAGCGGTCAGCCCCAGCATTTT.